The clone carrying this T cell receptor (beta chain) was observed once. Time point in this sample: blood at routine non-recurrence follow-up after resection. Unsorted whole RNA samples from tumor, nontumor lung or frozen PBMC were sequenced. All TCR cDNA molecules were individually tagged with a unique molecular identifier. TCRdb re-called the 5' RACE reads through MiXCR, storing one row per CDR3 protein. The sample shows tens of thousands of distinct CDR3 sequences, just under 20% of them seen only once. The sample is drawn from a study of spatial heterogeneity in lung cancer. Study-level background: Detected beta-chain sequences consistently exceeded alpha-chain sequences. Unique TCR and UMI combinations averaged more than ten appearances each in raw reads.

V dropped 4 bases and J dropped 1; count of bases not matched to a gene: 13. The CDR3 extends over 18 amino acids. Germline lookup yields CDR1 MNHEY and CDR2 SVGEGT. This sample comprised PBMCs, obtained at follow-up. This chain joins TRBV6-2 or TRBV6-3 and TRBJ2-3; 8 positions match TRBD1. This clonotype was sampled from a male donor with early-stage non-small cell lung cancer. Here the CDR3 reads CASSSVSTGGWGTDTQYF. CDR3 bases: TGTGCCAGCAGTTCCGTATCTACAGGGGGTTGGGGCACAGATACGCAGTATTTT.